This TCR beta chain derives from a study of cytomegalovirus exposure and HLA in healthy donors. Study-level points and caveats: For most TCR sequences rarity was the rule, although some public TCRs occurred in many donors.

CDR3 length equals 15 residues. CDR1 and CDR2 from the germline V gene are MNHEY and SVGAGI. V shed 6 bases and J 1 base; nucleotides not matched to a gene: 5. Researchers ran the PCR with 60 Vbeta and 13 Jbeta primers. TCRdb's table, derived via immunoSEQ multiplex PCR, lists solely in-frame clones and lacks some. The sample consists of some 160,000 clones, over 60% of them appearing once. Note on this clone: The antigen remains undetermined.

Material for sequencing was PBMCs. This chain links TRBV6-5 with TRBJ2-2, with TRBD1 identical over 7 bases. The clonotype was recovered from a man aged 35 to 55 in good health and CMV-seronegative. The CDR3: CASSPQGMNTGELFF. CDR3 coding DNA: TGTGCCAGCAGCCCACAGGGGATGAACACCGGGGAGCTGTTTTTT.